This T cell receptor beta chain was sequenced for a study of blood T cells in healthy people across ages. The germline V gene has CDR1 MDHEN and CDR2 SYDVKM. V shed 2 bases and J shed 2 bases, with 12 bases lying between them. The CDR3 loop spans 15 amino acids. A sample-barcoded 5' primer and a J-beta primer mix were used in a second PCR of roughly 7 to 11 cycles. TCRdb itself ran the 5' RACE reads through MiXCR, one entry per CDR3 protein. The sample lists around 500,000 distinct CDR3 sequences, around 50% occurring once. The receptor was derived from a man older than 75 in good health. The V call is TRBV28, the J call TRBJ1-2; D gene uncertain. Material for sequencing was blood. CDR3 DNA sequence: TGTGCCAGCAGTTTAGGAGACGGGAGAAACTATGGCTACACCTTC. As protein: CASSLGDGRNYGYTF.